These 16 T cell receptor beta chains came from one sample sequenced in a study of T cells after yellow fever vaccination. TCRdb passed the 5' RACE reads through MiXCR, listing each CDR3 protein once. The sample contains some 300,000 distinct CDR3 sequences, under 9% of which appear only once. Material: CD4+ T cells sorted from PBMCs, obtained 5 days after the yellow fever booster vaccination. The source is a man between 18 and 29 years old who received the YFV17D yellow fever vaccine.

The CDR3 coding sequence is TGTGCCAGCAGTCCACGGGGGGGACGAAATGAGCAGTTCTTC. Translated, it gives CASSPRGGRNEQFF. The chain uses TRBV27 and TRBJ2-1, with 8 bases lining up with TRBD2. V lost 5 bases, J lost 7 bases, and 7 bases stayed unmatched. The CDR3 runs 14 residues. Germline values: CDR1 MNHEY, CDR2 SMNVEV (reference sequence).

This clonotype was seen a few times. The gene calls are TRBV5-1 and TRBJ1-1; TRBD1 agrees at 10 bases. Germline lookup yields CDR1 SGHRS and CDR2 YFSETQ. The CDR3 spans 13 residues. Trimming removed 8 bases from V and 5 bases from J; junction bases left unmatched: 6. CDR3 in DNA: TGCGCCAGTAGGACAGGGGGAAGGACTGAAGCTTTCTTT. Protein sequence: CASRTGGRTEAFF.

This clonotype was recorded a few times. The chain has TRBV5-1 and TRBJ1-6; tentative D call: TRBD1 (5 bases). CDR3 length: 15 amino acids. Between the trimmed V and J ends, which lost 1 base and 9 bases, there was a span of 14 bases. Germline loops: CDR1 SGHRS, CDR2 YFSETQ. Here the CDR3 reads CASSLWDADGSPLHF. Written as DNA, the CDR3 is TGCGCCAGCAGCTTGTGGGACGCCGATGGTTCACCCCTCCACTTT.

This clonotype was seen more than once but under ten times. The CDR3 bases are TGCGCCAGCAGCCAAAAAACAGGGGGTGGTACTGAAGCTTTCTTT. Its translation: CASSQKTGGGTEAFF. The chain combines TRBV4-3 with TRBJ1-1; 8 nucleotides match TRBD1. CDR1 and CDR2 (germline): LGHNA, YSLEER. V lost 2 bases, J lost 5 bases, and 7 bases stayed unmatched. The CDR3 is 15 residues long.

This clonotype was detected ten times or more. Here the CDR3 DNA reads TGTGCCAGCAGCTTAGACCGACAGGTCTACTATGGCTACACCTTC. Its protein product is CASSLDRQVYYGYTF. The V and J genes are TRBV7-2 and TRBJ1-2, with D perhaps TRBD1 (6 bases). CDR1 is SGHTA, CDR2 FQGNSA, per germline. Trimming left V 1 base short and J 3 bases short, with 12 bases between. This CDR3 comprises 15 residues.

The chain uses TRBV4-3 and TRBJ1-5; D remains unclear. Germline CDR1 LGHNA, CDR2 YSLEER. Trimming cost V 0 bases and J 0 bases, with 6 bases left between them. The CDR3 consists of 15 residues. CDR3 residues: CASSQEAHSNQPQHF. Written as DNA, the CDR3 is TGCGCCAGCAGCCAAGAGGCCCATAGCAATCAGCCCCAGCATTTT.

CDR3 sequence: CASSLYERSAYGYTF. The CDR3, as DNA: TGTGCCAGCAGCTTATATGAGAGGAGCGCCTATGGCTACACCTTC. This chain connects TRBV7-2 to TRBJ1-2, with D unresolved. The CDR3 has 15 amino acids. Germline V gene lookup returns CDR1 SGHTA and CDR2 FQGNSA. Trimming pared 2 bases from V and 4 bases from J, leaving 14 bases between. The full variable domain, rest sourced from reference TRBV7-2 and TRBJ1-2, is GAGVSQSPSNKVTEKGKDVELRCDPISGHTALYWYRQSLGQGLEFLIYFQGNSAPDKSGLPSDRFSAERTGGSVSTLTIQRTQQEDSAVYLCASSLYERSAYGYTFGSGTRLTVV.

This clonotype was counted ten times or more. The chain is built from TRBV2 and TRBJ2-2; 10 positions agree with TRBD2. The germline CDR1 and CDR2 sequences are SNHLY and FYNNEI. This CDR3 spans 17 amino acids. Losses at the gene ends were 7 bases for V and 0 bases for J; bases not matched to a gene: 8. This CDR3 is CASTSSGGLANTGELFF. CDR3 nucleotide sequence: TGTGCCAGCACCAGTAGCGGGGGGCTCGCGAACACCGGGGAGCTGTTTTTT.

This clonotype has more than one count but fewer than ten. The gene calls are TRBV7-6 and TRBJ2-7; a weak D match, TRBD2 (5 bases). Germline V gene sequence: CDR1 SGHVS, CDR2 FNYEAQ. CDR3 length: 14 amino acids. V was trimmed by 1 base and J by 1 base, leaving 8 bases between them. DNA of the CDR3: TGTGCCAGCAGCTTAGACGAGGGTTCCTACGAGCAGTACTTC. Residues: CASSLDEGSYEQYF.

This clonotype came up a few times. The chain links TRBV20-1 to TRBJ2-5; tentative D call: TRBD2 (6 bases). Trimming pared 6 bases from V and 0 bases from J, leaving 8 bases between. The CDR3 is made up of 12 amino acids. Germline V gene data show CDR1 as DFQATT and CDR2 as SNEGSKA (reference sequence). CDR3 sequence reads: CSARDYQETQYF. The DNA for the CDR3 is TGCAGTGCGCGGGACTACCAAGAGACCCAGTACTTC.

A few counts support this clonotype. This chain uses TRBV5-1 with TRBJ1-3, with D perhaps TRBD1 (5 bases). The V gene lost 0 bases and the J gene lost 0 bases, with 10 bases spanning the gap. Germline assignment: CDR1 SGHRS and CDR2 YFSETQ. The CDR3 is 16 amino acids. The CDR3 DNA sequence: TGCGCCAGCAGCTTGGCCAGGGCAGGCTCTGGAAACACCATATATTTT. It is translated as CASSLARAGSGNTIYF.

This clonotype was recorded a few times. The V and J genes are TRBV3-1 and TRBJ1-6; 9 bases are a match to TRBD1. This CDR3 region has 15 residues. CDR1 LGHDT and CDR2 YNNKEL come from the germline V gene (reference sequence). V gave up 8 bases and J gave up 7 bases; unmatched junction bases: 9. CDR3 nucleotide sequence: TGTGCCAGCCGACTCCGGGACAGGGCCAATTCACCCCTCCACTTT. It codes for CASRLRDRANSPLHF.

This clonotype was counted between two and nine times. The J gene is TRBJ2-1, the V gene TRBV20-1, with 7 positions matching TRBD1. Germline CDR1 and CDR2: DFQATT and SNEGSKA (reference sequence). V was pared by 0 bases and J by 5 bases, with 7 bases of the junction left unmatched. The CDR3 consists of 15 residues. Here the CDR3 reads CSARDFDRVDNEQFF. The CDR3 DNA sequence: TGCAGTGCTAGAGACTTTGACAGGGTGGACAATGAGCAGTTCTTC.

CDR3 DNA sequence: TGTGCCTGGAGTCTGGGGAGCGGATCGACAGATACGCAGTATTTT. This encodes CAWSLGSGSTDTQYF. The chain has TRBV30 and TRBJ2-3; D might be TRBD2 (5 bases). The CDR3 is made up of 15 amino acids. Trimming left V 2 bases short and J 3 bases short, with 15 bases between. Germline V gene lookup returns CDR1 GTSNPN and CDR2 SVGIG (reference sequence). Together with reference TRBV30 and TRBJ2-3, the CDR3 gives the full variable domain: SQTIHQWPATLVQPVGSPLSLECTVEGTSNPNLYWYRQAAGRGLQLLFYSVGIGQISSEVPQNLSASRPQDRQFILSSKKLLLSDSGFYLCAWSLGSGSTDTQYFGPGTRLTVL.

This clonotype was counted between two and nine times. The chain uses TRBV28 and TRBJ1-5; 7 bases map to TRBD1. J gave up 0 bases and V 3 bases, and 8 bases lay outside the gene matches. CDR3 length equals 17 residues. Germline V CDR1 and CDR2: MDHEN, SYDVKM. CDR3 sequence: CASSFGDSVYSNQPQHF. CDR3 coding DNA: TGTGCCAGCAGTTTTGGGGACAGCGTCTATAGCAATCAGCCCCAGCATTTT.

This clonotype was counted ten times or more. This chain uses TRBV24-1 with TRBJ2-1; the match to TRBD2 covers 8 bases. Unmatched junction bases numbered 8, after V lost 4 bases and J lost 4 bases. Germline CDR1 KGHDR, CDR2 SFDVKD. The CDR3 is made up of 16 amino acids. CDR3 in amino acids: CATSDPISGVYNEQFF. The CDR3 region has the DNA TGTGCCACCAGTGACCCGATTAGCGGGGTATACAATGAGCAGTTCTTC.